This TCR beta chain was sequenced for a study of Ad26.COV2.S vaccination and SARS-CoV-2 variants. Treatment denoted: about 20 received Ad26.COV2.S at low or high dose, single or two shots; several received placebo; per-sample allocation not given. The samples were gathered on day 63 after the first injection of vaccine or placebo. This table comes from immunoSEQ multiplex PCR, and its TCRdb copy is limited to in-frame clones, with some not included. Of about half a million clones in the sample, about 89% were seen once. This receptor was taken from a person between 18 and 65 years old who received the Ad26.COV2.S COVID-19 vaccine or a placebo. The specimen comprised peripheral blood, sampled in a trial of Ad26.COV2.S vaccine versus placebo.

The CDR3 coding sequence is TGTGCCAGCAGCCGACAGACAGGGGGAGGCGAGACCCAGTACTTC. It translates to CASSRQTGGGETQYF. This rearrangement joins TRBV11-3 to TRBJ2-5, with TRBD1 matching over 9 bases. The ends lost 5 bases at V and 5 bases at J; junction bases unmatched: 9. This CDR3 contains 15 residues. Germline V CDR1 and CDR2: SGHNT, YENEEA.